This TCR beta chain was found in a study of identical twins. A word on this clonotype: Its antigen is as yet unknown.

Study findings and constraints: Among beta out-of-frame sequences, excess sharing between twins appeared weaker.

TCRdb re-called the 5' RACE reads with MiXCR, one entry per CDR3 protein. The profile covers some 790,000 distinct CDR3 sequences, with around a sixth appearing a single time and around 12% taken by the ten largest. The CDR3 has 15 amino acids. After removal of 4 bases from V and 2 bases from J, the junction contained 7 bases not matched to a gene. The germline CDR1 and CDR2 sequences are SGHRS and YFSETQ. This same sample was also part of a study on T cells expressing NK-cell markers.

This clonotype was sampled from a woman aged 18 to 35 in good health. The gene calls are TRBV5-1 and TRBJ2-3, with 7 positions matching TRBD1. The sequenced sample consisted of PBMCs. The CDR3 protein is CASSAWDRDTDTQYF. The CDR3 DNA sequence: TGCGCCAGCAGCGCATGGGACAGAGACACAGATACGCAGTATTTT.